This TCR beta chain was retrieved from a study of regulatory T cells in long-lasting Graves disease. Arm-PCR of CDR3 regions and iRepertoire HTBI primers were the basis on which TCR beta libraries were built. MiXCR was run by TCRdb on the multiplex PCR reads, yielding one entry per CDR3 protein. The sample lists approximately 300,000 distinct CDR3 sequences; about 18% were seen once. Time point given: newly diagnosed GD, antithyroid drugs for less than 3 months. The TCR library was made from RNA extracted from PBMCs. Germline values: CDR1 DFQATT, CDR2 SNEGSKA (reference sequence). This CDR3 region has 11 residues. Trimming pared 7 bases from V and 0 bases from J, leaving 5 bases between.

This TCR derives from a female donor with Graves disease. V is TRBV20-1 and J is TRBJ2-3; no clear D gene. The sample consisted of peripheral blood mononuclear cells (PBMCs), taken at new diagnosis, from a patient treated with antithyroid drugs. The CDR3 coding sequence is TGCAGTGAGCAGAGCACAGATACGCAGTATTTT. It is translated as CSEQSTDTQYF.